The present T cell receptor (beta chain) was sequenced within a study of blood T cell repertoires in COVID-19. Study background: In each case, the material was cDNA or gDNA derived from T cells, B-cell-depleted T cells, or PBMCs.

TCRdb's copy holds only in-frame clones and misses some; the assay was immunoSEQ multiplex PCR. The sample records just under 80,000 clones, around three quarters being singletons. V dropped 7 bases and J dropped 8 bases, with 20 bases sitting between them. The CDR3 is made up of 14 amino acids. CDR1 is MDHEN and CDR2 is SYDVKM in the germline V gene. The source is a woman between 70 and 85 years old with acute or convalescent COVID-19. V usage is TRBV28 and J usage is TRBJ1-2; tentatively, D is TRBD1 (5 bases). The sequenced sample was peripheral blood. The CDR3 nucleotides read TGTGCCAGCAATACCTTTAGGGGAACTGGGGGCTACACCTTC. Translating it yields CASNTFRGTGGYTF.